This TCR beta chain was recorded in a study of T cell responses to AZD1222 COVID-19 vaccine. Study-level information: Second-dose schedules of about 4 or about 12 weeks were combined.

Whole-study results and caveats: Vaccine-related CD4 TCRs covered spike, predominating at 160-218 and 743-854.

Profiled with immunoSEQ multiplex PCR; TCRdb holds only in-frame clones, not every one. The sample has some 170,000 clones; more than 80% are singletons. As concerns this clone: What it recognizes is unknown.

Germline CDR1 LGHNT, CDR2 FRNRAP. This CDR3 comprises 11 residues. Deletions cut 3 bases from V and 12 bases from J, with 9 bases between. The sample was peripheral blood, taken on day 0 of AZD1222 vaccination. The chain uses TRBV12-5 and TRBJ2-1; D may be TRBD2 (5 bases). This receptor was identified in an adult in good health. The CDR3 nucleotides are TGTGCTAGTGGTTTCCCAAGCGGGCAGTTCTTC. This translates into CASGFPSGQFF. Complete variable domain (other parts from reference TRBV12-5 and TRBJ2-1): DARVTQTPRHKVTEMGQEVTMRCQPILGHNTVFWYRQTMMQGLELLAYFRNRAPLDDSGMPKDRFSAEMPDATLATLKIQPSEPRDSAVYFCASGFPSGQFFGPGTRLTVL.